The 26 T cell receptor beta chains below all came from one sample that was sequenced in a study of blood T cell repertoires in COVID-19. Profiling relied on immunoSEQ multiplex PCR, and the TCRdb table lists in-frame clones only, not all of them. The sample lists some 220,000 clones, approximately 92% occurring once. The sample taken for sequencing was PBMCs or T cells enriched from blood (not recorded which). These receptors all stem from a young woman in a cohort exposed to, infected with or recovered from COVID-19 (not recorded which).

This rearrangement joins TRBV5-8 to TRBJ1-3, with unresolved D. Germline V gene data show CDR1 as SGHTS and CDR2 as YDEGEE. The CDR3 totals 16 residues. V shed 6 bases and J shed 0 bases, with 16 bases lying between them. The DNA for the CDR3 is TGTGCCAGCACCTCTGGCGAGGCTGACTCTGGAAACACCATATATTTT. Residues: CASTSGEADSGNTIYF. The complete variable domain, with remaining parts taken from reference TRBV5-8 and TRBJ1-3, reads EAGVTQSPTHLIKTRGQQATLRCSPISGHTSVYWYQQALGLGLQFLLWYDEGEERNRGNFPPRFSGRQFPNYSSELNVNALELEDSALYLCASTSGEADSGNTIYFGEGSWLTVV.

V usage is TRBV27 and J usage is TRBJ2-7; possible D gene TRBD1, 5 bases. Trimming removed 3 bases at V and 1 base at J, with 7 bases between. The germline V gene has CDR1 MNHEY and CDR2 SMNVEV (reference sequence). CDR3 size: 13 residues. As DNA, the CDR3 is TGTGCCAGCAGTTTCACAGGATCCTACGAGCAGTACTTC. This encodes CASSFTGSYEQYF.

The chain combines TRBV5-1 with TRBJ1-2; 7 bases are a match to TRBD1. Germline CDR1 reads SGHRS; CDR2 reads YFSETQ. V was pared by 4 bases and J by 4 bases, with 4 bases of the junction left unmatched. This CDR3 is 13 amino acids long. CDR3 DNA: TGCGCCAGCAGCAGGGACAGTAGCTATGGCTACACCTTC. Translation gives CASSRDSSYGYTF.

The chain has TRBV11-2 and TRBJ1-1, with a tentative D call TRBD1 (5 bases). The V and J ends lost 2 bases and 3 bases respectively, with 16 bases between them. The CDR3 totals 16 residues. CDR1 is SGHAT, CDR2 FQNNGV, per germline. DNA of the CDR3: TGTGCCAGCAGCTTACGGTCTAGGGGATCGGACACTGAAGCTTTCTTT. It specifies CASSLRSRGSDTEAFF. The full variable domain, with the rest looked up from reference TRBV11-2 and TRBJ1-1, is EAGVAQSPRYKIIEKRQSVAFWCNPISGHATLYWYQQILGQGPKLLIQFQNNGVVDDSQLPKDRFSAERLKGVDSTLKIQPAKLEDSAVYLCASSLRSRGSDTEAFFGQGTRLTVV.

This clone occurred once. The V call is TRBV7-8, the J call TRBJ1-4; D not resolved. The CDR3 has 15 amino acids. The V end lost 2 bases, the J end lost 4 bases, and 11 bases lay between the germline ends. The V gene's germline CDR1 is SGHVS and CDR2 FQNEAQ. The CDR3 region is CASSLSKPDNEKLFF. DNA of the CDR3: TGTGCCAGCAGCTTAAGTAAGCCTGATAATGAAAAACTGTTTTTT.

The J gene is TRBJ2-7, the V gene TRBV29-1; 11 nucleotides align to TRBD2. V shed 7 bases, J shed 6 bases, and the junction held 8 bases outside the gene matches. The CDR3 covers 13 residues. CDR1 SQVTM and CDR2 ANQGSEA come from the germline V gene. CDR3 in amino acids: CSGVLAGVLEQYF. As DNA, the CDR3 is TGCAGCGGAGTACTAGCGGGAGTACTCGAGCAGTACTTC.

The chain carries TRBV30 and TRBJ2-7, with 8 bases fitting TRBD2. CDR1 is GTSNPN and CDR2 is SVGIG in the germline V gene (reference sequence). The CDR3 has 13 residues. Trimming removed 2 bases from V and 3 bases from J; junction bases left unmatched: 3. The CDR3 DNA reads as TGTGCCTGGAGTTCGGGAGGGAACTACGAGCAGTACTTC. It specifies CAWSSGGNYEQYF.

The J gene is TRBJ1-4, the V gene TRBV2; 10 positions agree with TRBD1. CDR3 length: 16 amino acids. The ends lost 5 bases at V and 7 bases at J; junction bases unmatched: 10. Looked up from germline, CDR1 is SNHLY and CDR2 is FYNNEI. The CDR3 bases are TGTGCCAGCAGTCAACCTCGGACAGGGGGGACTGAAAAACTGTTTTTT. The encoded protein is CASSQPRTGGTEKLFF.

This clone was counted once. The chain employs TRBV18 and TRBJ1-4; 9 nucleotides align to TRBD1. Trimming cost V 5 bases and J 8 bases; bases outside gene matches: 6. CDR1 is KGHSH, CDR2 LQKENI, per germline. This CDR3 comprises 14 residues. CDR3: CASSEQGAGEKLFF. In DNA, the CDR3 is TGTGCCAGCTCAGAACAGGGGGCCGGCGAAAAACTGTTTTTT.

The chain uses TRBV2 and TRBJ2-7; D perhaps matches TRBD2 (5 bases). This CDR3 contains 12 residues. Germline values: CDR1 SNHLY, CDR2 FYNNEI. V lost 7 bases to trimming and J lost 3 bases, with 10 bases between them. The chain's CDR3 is CASKDSYYEQYF. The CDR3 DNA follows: TGTGCCAGCAAGGACTCTTACTACGAGCAGTACTTC.

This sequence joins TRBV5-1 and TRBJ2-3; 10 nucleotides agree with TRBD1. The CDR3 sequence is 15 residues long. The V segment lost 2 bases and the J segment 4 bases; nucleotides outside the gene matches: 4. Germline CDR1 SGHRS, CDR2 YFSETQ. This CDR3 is CASSFGDRGSDTQYF. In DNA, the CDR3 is TGCGCCAGCAGCTTTGGGGACAGGGGCTCAGATACGCAGTATTTT.

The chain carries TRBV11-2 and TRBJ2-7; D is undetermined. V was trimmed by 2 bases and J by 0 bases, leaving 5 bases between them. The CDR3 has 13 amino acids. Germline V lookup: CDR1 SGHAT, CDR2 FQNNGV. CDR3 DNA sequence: TGTGCCAGCAGCTTATGGAGCTCCTACGAGCAGTACTTC. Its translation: CASSLWSSYEQYF.

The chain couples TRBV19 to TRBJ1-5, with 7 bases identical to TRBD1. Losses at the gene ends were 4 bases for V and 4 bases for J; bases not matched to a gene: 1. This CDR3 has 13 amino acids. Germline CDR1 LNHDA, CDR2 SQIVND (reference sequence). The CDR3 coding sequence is TGTGCCAGTAGTACGACAGGGAATCAGCCCCAGCATTTT. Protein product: CASSTTGNQPQHF. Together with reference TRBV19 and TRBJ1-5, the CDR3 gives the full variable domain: DGGITQSPKYLFRKEGQNVTLSCEQNLNHDAMYWYRQDPGQGLRLIYYSQIVNDFQKGDIAEGYSVSREKKESFPLTVTSAQKNPTAFYLCASSTTGNQPQHFGDGTRLSIL.

In DNA, the CDR3 is TGTGCCAGCAGCTTAGACGTGGGGGCGCTCGGGTCACCCCTCCACTTT. Residues: CASSLDVGALGSPLHF. The chain is built from TRBV7-9 and TRBJ1-6; D perhaps matches TRBD1 (6 bases). Trimming took 1 base from V and 10 from J, leaving 17 bases between them. Germline V CDR1 and CDR2: SEHNR, FQNEAQ (reference sequence). The CDR3 loop spans 16 amino acids.

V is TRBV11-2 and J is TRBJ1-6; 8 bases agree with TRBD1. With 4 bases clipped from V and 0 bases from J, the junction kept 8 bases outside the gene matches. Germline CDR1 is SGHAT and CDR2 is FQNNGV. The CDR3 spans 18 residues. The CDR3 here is CASSSRTGIGSYNSPLHF. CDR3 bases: TGTGCCAGCAGCTCACGGACAGGGATCGGCTCCTATAATTCACCCCTCCACTTT.

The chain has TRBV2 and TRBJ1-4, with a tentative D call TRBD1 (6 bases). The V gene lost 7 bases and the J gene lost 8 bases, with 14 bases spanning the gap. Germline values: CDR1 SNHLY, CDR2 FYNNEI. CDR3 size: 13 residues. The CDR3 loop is CASNVAGEEKLFF. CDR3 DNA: TGTGCCAGCAATGTTGCAGGGGAGGAAAAACTGTTTTTT.

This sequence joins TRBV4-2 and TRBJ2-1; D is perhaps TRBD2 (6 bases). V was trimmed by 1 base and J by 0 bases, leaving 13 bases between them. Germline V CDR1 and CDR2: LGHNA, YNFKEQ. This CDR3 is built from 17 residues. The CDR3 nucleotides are TGTGCCAGCAGCCAAGGGGATAGCGGTAGCTCCTACAATGAGCAGTTCTTC. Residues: CASSQGDSGSSYNEQFF.

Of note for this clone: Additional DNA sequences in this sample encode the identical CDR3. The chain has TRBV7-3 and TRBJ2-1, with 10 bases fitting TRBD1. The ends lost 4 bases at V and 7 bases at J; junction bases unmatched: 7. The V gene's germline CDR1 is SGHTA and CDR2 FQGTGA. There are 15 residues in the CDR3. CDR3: CASSSPGQGRNEQFF. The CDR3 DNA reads TGTGCCAGCAGCTCACCGGGACAGGGGAGAAATGAGCAGTTCTTC.

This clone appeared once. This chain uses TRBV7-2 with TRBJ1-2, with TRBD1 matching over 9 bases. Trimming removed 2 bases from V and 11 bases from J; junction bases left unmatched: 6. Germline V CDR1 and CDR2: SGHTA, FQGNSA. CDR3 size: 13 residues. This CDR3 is CASSLSGQGKYTF. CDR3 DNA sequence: TGTGCCAGCAGCTTATCGGGACAGGGCAAATACACCTTC.

The DNA for the CDR3 is TGTGCCAGCAGCGAAAACCGGGACAGACTGAACACTGAAGCTTTCTTT. Translation: CASSENRDRLNTEAFF. The gene calls are TRBV21-1 and TRBJ1-1; TRBD1, the table's D call, was not compared with the DNA. TRBV21-1 is designated a pseudogene. This CDR3 contains 16 residues.

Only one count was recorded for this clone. The CDR3 DNA reads TGTGCCAGCACCAGGACTAGCGGGGGCTCCTACGAGCAGTACTTC. Amino acids: CASTRTSGGSYEQYF. This rearrangement joins TRBV7-2 to TRBJ2-7; 13 bases align to TRBD2. CDR3 length: 15 amino acids. After removal of 7 bases from V and 0 bases from J, the junction contained 3 bases not matched to a gene. The germline CDR1 and CDR2 sequences are SGHTA and FQGNSA.

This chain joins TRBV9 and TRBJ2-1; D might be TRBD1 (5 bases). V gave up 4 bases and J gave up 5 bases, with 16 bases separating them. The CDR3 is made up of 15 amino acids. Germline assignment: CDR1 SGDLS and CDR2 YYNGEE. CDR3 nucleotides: TGTGCCAGCAGCTACAGTTGGGGCTACGACAATGAGCAGTTCTTC. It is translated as CASSYSWGYDNEQFF.

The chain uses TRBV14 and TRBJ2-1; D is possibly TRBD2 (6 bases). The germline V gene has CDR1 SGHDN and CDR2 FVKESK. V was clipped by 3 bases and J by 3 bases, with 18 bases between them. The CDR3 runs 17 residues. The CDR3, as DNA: TGTGCCAGCAGCCAGGTCGGGCGGGCGGGGTTCTACAATGAGCAGTTCTTC. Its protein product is CASSQVGRAGFYNEQFF.

CDR3 nucleotides: TGTGCCAGCAGCGTAGCGCCTATACTGAACACTGAAGCTTTCTTT. Amino acids: CASSVAPILNTEAFF. J is TRBJ1-1 and V is TRBV9; D gene unclear. Trimming pared 0 bases from V and 0 bases from J, leaving 9 bases between. The CDR3 is 15 residues long. Germline CDR1 SGDLS, CDR2 YYNGEE. The full variable domain, completed using reference TRBV9 and TRBJ1-1, is DSGVTQTPKHLITATGQRVTLRCSPRSGDLSVYWYQQSLDQGLQFLIQYYNGEERAKGNILERFSAQQFPDLHSELNLSSLELGDSALYFCASSVAPILNTEAFFGQGTRLTVV.

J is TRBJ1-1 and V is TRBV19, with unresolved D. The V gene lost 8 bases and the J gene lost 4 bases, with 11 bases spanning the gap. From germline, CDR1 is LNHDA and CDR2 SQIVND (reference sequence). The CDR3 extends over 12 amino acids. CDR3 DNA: TGTGCCAGTTCCGGCCGGGTCACTGAAGCTTTCTTT. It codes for CASSGRVTEAFF. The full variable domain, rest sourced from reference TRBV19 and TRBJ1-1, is DGGITQSPKYLFRKEGQNVTLSCEQNLNHDAMYWYRQDPGQGLRLIYYSQIVNDFQKGDIAEGYSVSREKKESFPLTVTSAQKNPTAFYLCASSGRVTEAFFGQGTRLTVV.

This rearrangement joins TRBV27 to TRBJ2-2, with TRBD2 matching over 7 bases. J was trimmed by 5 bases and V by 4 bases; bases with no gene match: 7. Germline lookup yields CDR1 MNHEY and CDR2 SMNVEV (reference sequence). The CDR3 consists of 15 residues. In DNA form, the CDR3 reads TGTGCCAGCAGTTGGGGGGGAGTATCTACCGGGGAGCTGTTTTTT. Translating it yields CASSWGGVSTGELFF.